This entry features one T cell receptor (beta chain) sequence. This clone was seen only a few times. It lacks a known antigen. The input lacks base qualities; no much larger clone sits a single base away. Trimming takes 2 bases from V and 2 bases from J, and the germline ends sit 4 bases apart. Reading the germline V gene gives CDR1 MRHNA and CDR2 SNTAGT. The CDR3 holds 12 amino acids from the cysteine to the phenylalanine. Of the read, only the CDR3 DNA is kept; its 36 bases are in frame from base 1. TCRbeta CDR3 regions were amplified from genomic DNA using the immunoSEQ Assay, a bias-controlled multiplex PCR. Per the authors' processing: The number of nucleated cells in each sample was estimated from the amplification of reference gene primers within the assay. To quantify the absolute abundance of each unique TCRbeta CDR3 rearrangement, sequence reads were collapsed and filtered. Productive Simpson clonality was computed per sample as the square root of Simpson's diversity index over productive rearrangements. TCRdb's version of the immuneACCESS table is confined to in-frame rearrangements and falls short of the full clone set. An unresolved V gene accounts for under half of the shortfall where checked; the remainder is of unknown origin. V, J and clone size reflect that table, while D and trimming were determined from the DNA. The sample table lists approximately 46,000 clones, around 80% of them with a count of one. In total, the top ten clones hold less than 8% of the sample.

Whole blood was collected in K2EDTA tubes by collaborating institutions according to the institutions' own protocols. For TCRbeta analysis, collaborators shipped samples as frozen whole blood, isolated PBMCs, or DNA extracted from either of those sample types. The data derive from a study of blood T cell repertoires in COVID-19 (dated by TCRdb to the early 2020s). Context from the whole study: Samples from collaborators originated in the United States, Italy and Spain and spanned both the acute and convalescent phases of COVID-19. Deeply sampled blood TCRbeta repertoires from subjects exposed to, actively infected with, or recovered from COVID-19 were included in the dataset. The material from the prospective study consisted of cDNA or gDNA derived from T cells, B-cell-depleted T cells, or PBMCs. Samples were obtained from the ongoing ImmuneRACE study (first 160 participants) and from 1,000 to 1,500 subjects provided by 6 global collaborators. The repertoires were made available in a free public database intended to serve as a resource for research on the immune response to SARS-CoV-2. A de-identified subject ID, COVID-19 status, age in years and sex were almost always included in the sample metadata. Where available, HLA class I and class II types were obtained from metadata supplied by the sample provider rather than from assay-based typing. General study outcomes and caveats: Clinical and demographic metadata were provided uncurated, with the amount varying by source and participant.

The receptor comes from a human donor in a cohort sampled during active COVID-19. The sample was peripheral blood. This receptor chain uses TRBV6-4 and TRBJ2-7; the D gene assignment is ambiguous. At the DNA level, the sequence is TGTGCCAGCAGTGACAAGCCCTACGAGCAGTACTTC. This yields the protein CASSDKPYEQYF.